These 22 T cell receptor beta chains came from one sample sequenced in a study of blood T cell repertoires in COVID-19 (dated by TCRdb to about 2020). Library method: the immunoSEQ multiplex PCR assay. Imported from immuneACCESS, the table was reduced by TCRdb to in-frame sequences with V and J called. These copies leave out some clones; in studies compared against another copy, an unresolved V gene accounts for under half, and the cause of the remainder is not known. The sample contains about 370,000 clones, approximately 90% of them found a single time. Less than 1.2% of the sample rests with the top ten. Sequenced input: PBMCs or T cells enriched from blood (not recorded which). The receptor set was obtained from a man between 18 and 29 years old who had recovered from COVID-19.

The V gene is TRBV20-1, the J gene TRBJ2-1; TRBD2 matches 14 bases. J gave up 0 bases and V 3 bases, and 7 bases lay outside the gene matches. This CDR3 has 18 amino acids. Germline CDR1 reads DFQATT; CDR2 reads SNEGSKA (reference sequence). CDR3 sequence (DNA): TGCAGTGCTAGTTCCTGGACTAGCGGGGGGAGCTCCTACAATGAGCAGTTCTTC. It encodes CSASSWTSGGSSYNEQFF.

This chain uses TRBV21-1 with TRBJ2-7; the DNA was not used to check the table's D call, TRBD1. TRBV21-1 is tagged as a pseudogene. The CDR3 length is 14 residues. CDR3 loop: CASSKVGTGVWQYF. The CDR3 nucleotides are TGTGCCAGCAGCAAAGTTGGGACAGGGGTCTGGCAGTACTTC.

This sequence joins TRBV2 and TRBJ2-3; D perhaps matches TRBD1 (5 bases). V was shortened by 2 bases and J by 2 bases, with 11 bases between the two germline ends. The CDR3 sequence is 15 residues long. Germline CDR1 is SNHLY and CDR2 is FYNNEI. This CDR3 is CASSENGAYTDTQYF. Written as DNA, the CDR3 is TGTGCCAGCAGTGAAAATGGGGCCTACACAGATACGCAGTATTTT.

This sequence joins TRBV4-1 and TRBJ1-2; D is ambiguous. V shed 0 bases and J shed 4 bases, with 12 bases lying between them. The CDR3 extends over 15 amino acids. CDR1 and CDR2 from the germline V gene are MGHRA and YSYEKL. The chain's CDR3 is CASSQEVREGYGYTF. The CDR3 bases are TGCGCCAGCAGCCAAGAAGTGAGGGAGGGCTATGGCTACACCTTC.

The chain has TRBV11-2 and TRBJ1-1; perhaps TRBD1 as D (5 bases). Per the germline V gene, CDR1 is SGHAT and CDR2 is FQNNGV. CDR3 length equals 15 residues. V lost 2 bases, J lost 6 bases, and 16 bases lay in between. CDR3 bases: TGTGCCAGCAGCTTAAGGGGCGGGGGTGGCGCTGAAGCTTTCTTT. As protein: CASSLRGGGGAEAFF.

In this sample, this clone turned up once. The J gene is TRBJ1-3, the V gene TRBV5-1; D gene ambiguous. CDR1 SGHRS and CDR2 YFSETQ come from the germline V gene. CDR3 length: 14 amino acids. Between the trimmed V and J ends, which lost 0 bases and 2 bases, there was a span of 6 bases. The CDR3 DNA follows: TGCGCCAGCAGCTTGGGGGCTCCTGGAAACACCATATATTTT. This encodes CASSLGAPGNTIYF.

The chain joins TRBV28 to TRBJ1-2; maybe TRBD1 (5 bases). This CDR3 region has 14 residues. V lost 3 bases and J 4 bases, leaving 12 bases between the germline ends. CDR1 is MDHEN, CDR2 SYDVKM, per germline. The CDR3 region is CASSFGGMGYGYTF. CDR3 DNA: TGTGCCAGCAGTTTCGGGGGAATGGGCTATGGCTACACCTTC.

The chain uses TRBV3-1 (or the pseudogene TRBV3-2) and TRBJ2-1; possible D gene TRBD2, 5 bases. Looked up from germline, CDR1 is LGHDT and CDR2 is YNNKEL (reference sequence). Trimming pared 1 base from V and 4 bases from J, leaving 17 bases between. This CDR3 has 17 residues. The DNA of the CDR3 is TGTGCCAGCAGCCAAGTAAAGTCGAGCGGAGAATACAATGAGCAGTTCTTC. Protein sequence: CASSQVKSSGEYNEQFF.

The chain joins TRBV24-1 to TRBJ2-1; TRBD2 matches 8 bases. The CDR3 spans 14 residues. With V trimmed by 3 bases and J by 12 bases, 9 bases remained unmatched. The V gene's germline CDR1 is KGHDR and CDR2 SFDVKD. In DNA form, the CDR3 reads TGTGCCACCAGTGATGGGAGCGGGAGCCCGTTGCAGTTCTTC. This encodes CATSDGSGSPLQFF.

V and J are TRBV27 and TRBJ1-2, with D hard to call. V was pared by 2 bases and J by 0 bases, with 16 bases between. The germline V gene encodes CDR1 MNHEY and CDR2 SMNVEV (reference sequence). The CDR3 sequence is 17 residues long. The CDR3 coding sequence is TGTGCCAGCAGTTTAAGGCGGGGTTTGACGACTAACTATGGCTACACCTTC. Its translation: CASSLRRGLTTNYGYTF.

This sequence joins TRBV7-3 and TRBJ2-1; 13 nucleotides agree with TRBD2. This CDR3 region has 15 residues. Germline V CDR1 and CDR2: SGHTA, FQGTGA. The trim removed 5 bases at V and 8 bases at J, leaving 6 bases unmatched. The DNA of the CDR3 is TGTGCCAGCAGCGTGGGACTAGCGGGAATCTATGAGCAGTTCTTC. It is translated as CASSVGLAGIYEQFF. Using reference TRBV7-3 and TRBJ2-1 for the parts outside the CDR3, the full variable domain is GAGVSQTPSNKVTEKGKYVELRCDPISGHTALYWYRQSLGQGPEFLIYFQGTGAADDSGLPNDRFFAVRPEGSVSTLKIQRTERGDSAVYLCASSVGLAGIYEQFFGPGTRLTVL.

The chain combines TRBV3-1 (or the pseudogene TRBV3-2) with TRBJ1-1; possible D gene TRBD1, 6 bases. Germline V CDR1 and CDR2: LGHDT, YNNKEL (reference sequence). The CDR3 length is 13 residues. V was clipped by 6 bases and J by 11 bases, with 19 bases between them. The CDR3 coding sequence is TGTGCCAGCAGTCCCTATCTGGGGGCCGGGGCTTTCTTT. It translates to CASSPYLGAGAFF.

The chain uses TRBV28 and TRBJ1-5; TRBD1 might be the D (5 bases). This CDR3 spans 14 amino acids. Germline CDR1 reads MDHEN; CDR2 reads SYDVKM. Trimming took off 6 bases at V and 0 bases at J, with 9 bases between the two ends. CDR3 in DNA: TGTGCCAGCAGAAGACAGCCTAGCAATCAGCCCCAGCATTTT. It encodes CASRRQPSNQPQHF.

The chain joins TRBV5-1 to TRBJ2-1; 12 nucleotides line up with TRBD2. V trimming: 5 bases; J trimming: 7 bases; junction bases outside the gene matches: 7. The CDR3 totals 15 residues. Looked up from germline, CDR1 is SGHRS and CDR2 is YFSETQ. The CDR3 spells CASSRTSGAHNEQFF. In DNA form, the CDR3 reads TGCGCCAGCAGTAGGACTAGCGGGGCGCATAATGAGCAGTTCTTC.

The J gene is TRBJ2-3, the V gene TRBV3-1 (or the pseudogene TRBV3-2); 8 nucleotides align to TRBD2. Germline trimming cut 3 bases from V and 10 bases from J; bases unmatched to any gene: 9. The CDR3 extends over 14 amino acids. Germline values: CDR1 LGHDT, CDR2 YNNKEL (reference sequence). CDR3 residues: CASSQARTGRAQYF. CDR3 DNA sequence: TGTGCCAGCAGCCAGGCTCGTACCGGGAGGGCGCAGTATTTT.

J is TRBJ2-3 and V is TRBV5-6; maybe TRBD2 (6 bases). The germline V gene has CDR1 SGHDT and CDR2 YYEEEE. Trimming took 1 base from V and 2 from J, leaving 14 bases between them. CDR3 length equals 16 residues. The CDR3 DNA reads TGTGCCAGCAGCTTGCGAGCGGGTATCTTCACAGATACGCAGTATTTT. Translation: CASSLRAGIFTDTQYF.

The CDR3 loop reads CASSSAGLAGPGEQFF. The CDR3 region has the DNA TGTGCCAGCAGTTCCGCCGGACTAGCGGGACCTGGTGAGCAGTTCTTC. The J gene is TRBJ2-1, the V gene TRBV6-5; 12 nucleotides align to TRBD2. CDR3 length: 16 amino acids. Germline loops: CDR1 MNHEY, CDR2 SVGAGI. The trim removed 4 bases at V and 9 bases at J, leaving 10 bases unmatched.

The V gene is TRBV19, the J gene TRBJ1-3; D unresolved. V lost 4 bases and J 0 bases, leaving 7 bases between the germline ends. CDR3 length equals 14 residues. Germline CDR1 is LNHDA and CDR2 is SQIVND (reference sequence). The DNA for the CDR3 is TGTGCCAGTAGTACCTCGGGCTCTGGAAACACCATATATTTT. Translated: CASSTSGSGNTIYF.

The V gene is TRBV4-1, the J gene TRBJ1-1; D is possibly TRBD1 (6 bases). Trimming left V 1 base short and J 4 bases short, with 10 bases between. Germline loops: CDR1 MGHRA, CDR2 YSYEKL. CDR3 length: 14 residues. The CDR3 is CASSQGTAGTEAFF. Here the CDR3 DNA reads TGCGCCAGCAGCCAAGGGACAGCCGGCACTGAAGCTTTCTTT.

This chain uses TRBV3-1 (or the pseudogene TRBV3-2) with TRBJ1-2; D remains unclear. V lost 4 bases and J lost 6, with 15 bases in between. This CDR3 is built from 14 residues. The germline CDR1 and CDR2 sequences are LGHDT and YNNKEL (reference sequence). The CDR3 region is CASSLRVRRDGYTF. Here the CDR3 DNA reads TGTGCCAGCAGCCTAAGAGTCCGGCGGGATGGCTACACCTTC.

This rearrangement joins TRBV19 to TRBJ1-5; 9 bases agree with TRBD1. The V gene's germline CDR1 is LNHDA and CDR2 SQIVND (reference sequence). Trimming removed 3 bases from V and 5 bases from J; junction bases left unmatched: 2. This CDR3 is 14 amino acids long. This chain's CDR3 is CASSIRTGDQPQHF. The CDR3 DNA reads TGTGCCAGTAGTATCCGGACAGGGGATCAGCCCCAGCATTTT.

The CDR3, as DNA: TGTGCCAGCAGTCCACTGACTAGCCCATGGAAGTACTTC. Its translation: CASSPLTSPWKYF. The J gene is TRBJ2-4, the V gene TRBV12-3 or TRBV12-4, with 7 bases identical to TRBD2. J was trimmed by 14 bases and V by 5 bases; bases with no gene match: 12. CDR3 length: 13 residues.